This T cell receptor beta chain was recorded in a study of T cell responses to AZD1222 COVID-19 vaccine listed by TCRdb under 2021. Regarding the complete study: Because spike-specific TCR depth and breadth did not differ between the two schedules, AZD1222 recipients who got a second dose at roughly 4 weeks were pooled with those who got a second dose at roughly 12 weeks. TCR sequencing was performed for some 250 trial participants, of whom 207 were given two doses of AZD1222 and around 25 were given two doses of MenACWY control vaccine. Trial participants were enrolled into age subgroups of 18-55, 56-69 and 70-plus years, which contained approximately 150, 28 and 58 TCR-sequenced participants, respectively. The full study reports these points: Spike-specific TCR breadth and depth rose significantly after two AZD1222 doses compared with day 0 and with MenACWY recipients. In the small 56-69-year group, the increase in depth fell short of significance, most likely because of low power. Reportedly, almost half of the unique spike-specific TCRs recognized epitopes lying outside the regions that are mutated in the B.1.351 and B.1.1.7 variants. Because no day 14 peak-response samples were available, repertoires were characterized only after the peak T cell response. The whole spike protein was spanned by vaccine-associated CD4 TCRs, and dominant responses were seen in regions 160-218 and 743-854. Only six or seven AZD1222 recipients were SARS-CoV-2 seropositive at baseline, limiting conclusions about previously exposed vaccinees. Participants were mostly white British, with more females than males. The authors suggested clonal diversity may have been underestimated.

The CDR3 regions of human TCRbeta chains were analyzed by immunosequencing. Concerning the study's data processing: TCRs in the repertoires were compared against a reference library of SARS-CoV-2-specific TCRs that had been generated with the MIRA antigen-specificity platform. Breadth was defined as the fraction of unique TCRs that were SARS-CoV-2-associated, and depth was defined as the fraction of total T cells that were SARS-CoV-2-associated. Using the MIRA data, each spike-specific TCR was assigned both to the spike region to which the TCR was reactive and to a CD4 or CD8 class. Log10-transformed breadth and depth values were compared by one-way ANOVA with Sidak's multiple comparisons tests. Held by TCRdb, this immuneACCESS table contains in-frame sequences only and omits some clones. Under half of the omission traces to an unresolved V gene where checked; the cause of the rest is unknown. D and trimming come from the DNA, and the V and J calls and clone size come from that table. The sample table records 150,000 or so clones; more than 90% of these occur just once. About 20% of the sample belongs to the ten largest clones.

This clone occurred once. Its antigen is not yet known. No clone much larger than this one lies a single base away; base qualities are absent. V was cut back by 1 base and J by 1 base, leaving a gap of 14 bases between them. As encoded in the germline V gene, CDR1 is SGHRS while CDR2 is YFSETQ. The CDR3 goes from the cysteine to the phenylalanine over 17 residues. Of the read, only the CDR3 DNA is kept; its 51 bases are in frame from base 1. The time point label of this sample denotes: baseline before first vaccination. Vaccinee samples were obtained from the UK trials COV001 and COV002, which included a single-blind randomized controlled phase 2/3 trial of AZD1222 (ChAdOx1 nCoV-19) in healthy adults. Trial participant PBMC samples were collected at day 0 and day 28 after the second dose for TCRbeta chain sequencing.

This TCR was sampled from an adult in good health. This chain is built from TRBV5-1 and TRBJ2-2, with a weak D call of TRBD1 (6 bases match). The specimen was peripheral blood, collected on day 0 of AZD1222 vaccination. The CDR3 has the sequence CASSLRAGAWNTGELFF. The sequenced DNA is TGCGCCAGCAGCTTGCGGGCAGGGGCGTGGAACACCGGGGAGCTGTTTTTT.